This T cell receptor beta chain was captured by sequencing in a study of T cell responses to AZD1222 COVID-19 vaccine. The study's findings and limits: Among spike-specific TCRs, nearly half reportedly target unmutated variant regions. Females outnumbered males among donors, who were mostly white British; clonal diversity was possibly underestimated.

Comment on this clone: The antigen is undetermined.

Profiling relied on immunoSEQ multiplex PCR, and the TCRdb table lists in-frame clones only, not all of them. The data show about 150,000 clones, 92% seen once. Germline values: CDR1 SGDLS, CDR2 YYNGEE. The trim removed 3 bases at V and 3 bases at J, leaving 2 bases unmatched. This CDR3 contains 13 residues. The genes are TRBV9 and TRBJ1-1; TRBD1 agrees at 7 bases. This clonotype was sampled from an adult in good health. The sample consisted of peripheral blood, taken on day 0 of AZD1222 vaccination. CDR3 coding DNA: TGTGCCAGCAGCGATACAGGGGACACTGAAGCTTTCTTT. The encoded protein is CASSDTGDTEAFF.